What follows describes a single T cell receptor beta chain. Within the sample, other DNA sequences also encode this same CDR3. The data belong to a study of blood T cell repertoires in COVID-19. On the study more broadly: Spain, Italy and the United States supplied samples that represented acute and convalescent COVID-19. PBMCs, B-cell-depleted T cells, or T cells provided the cDNA or gDNA that made up the material.

In germline, CDR1 is SGDLS, CDR2 YYNGEE. V was trimmed by 2 bases and J by 0 bases, leaving 7 bases between them. This CDR3 has 14 residues. As originally analysed: From reference gene primer amplification, estimates of nucleated cell counts were derived. The data were produced by immunoSEQ multiplex PCR, yet TCRdb's version contains in-frame clones alone and is incomplete. V and J calls and clone size are given by that table; D and trimming were obtained from the DNA. This table holds 250,000 to 300,000 clones, around 85% found once. Recruitment covered about two dozen US areas and drew participants whose ages spanned roughly 18 to 100 years.

Specimen: PBMCs or T cells enriched from blood (not recorded which). The receptor comes from a woman aged 45-65 years who had recovered from COVID-19. This sequence joins TRBV9 and TRBJ2-3; D call uncertain. CDR3 in amino acids: CASSVGGSTDTQYF. The CDR3 coding sequence is TGTGCCAGCAGCGTCGGCGGTAGCACAGATACGCAGTATTTT.